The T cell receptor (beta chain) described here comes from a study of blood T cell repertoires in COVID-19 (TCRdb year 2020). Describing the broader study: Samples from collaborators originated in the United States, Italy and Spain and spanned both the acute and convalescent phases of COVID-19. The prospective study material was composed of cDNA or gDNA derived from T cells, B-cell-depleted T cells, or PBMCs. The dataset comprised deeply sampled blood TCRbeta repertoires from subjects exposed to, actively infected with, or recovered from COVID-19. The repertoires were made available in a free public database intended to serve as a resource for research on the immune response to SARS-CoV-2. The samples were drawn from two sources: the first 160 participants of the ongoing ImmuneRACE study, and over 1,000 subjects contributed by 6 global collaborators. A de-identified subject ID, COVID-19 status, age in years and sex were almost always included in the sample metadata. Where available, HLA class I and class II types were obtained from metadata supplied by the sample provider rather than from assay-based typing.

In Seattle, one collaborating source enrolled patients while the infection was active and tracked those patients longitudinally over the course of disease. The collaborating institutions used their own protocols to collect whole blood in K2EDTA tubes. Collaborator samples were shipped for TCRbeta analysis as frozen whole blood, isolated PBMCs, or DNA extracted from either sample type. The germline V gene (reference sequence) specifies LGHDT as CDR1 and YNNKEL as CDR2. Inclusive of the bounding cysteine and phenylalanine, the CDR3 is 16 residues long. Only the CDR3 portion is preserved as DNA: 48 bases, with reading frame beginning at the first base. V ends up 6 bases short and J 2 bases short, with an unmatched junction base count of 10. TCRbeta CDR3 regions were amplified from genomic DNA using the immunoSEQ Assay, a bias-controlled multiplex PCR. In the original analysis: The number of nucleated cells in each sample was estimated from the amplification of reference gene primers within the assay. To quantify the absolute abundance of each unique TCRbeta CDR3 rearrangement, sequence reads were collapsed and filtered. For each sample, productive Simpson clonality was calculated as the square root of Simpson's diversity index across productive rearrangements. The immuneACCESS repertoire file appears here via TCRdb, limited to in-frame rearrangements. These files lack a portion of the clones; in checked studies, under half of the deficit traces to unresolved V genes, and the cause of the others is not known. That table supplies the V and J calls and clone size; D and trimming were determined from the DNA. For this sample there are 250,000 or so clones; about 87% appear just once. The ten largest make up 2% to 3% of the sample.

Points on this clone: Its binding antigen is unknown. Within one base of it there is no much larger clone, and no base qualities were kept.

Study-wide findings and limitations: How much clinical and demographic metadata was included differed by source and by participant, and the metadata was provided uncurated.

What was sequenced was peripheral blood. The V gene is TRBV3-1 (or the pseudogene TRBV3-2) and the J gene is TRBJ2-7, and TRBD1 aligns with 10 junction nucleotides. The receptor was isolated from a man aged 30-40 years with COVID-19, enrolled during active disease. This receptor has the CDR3 CASRPDRGLLAYEQYF. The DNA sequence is TGTGCCAGCAGACCCGACAGGGGGCTTCTCGCCTACGAGCAGTACTTC.